This entry lists 5 T cell receptor beta chains sequenced from one sample in a study of blood T cell repertoires in COVID-19. Method: immunoSEQ multiplex PCR; TCRdb's copy keeps in-frame clones and lacks some. The sample contains about 98,000 clones, around nine tenths of which appear only once. Sequencing was done on a sample of peripheral blood. Receptors were obtained from a man aged 50-60 years with acute or convalescent COVID-19.

The chain carries TRBV12-3 or TRBV12-4 and TRBJ2-2, with 7 bases matching TRBD1. V shed 2 bases, J shed 6 bases, and the junction held 0 bases outside the gene matches. This CDR3 is 13 amino acids long. CDR3 region: CASSLQGAGELFF. The CDR3, as DNA: TGTGCCAGCAGTTTACAGGGGGCCGGGGAGCTGTTTTTT.

The chain links TRBV25-1 to TRBJ2-2; 9 nucleotides match TRBD1. The V gene end was trimmed by 0 bases and the J gene end by 13 bases; junction bases not matched to a gene: 6. The CDR3 has 14 residues. The V gene's germline CDR1 is MGHDK and CDR2 SYGVNS. The CDR3 loop is CASSEYSDRGRLFF. The CDR3, as DNA: TGTGCCAGCAGTGAATATTCCGACAGGGGGAGGCTGTTTTTT.

This clone has only one observation. The chain combines TRBV6-6 with TRBJ2-7; 8 bases are shared with TRBD1. V lost 6 bases, J lost 5 bases, and 9 bases stayed unmatched. CDR1 is MNHNY, CDR2 SVGAGI, per germline (reference sequence). This CDR3 contains 14 residues. CDR3 DNA: TGTGCCAGCAGCCTCAGGGGGCTCACCCACGAGCAGTACTTC. Its translation: CASSLRGLTHEQYF.

The chain links TRBV18 to TRBJ2-7; unclear D gene. CDR1 and CDR2 from the germline V gene are KGHSH and LQKENI. Trimming pared 2 bases from V and 0 bases from J, leaving 8 bases between. This CDR3 has 14 residues. The CDR3 here is CASSPTTDSYEQYF. The CDR3 bases are TGTGCCAGCTCACCAACAACAGACTCCTACGAGCAGTACTTC. Full variable domain (outside the CDR3, taken from reference TRBV18 and TRBJ2-7): NAGVMQNPRHLVRRRGQEARLRCSPMKGHSHVYWYRQLPEEGLKFMVYLQKENIIDESGMPKERFSAEFPKEGPSILRIQQVVRGDSAAYFCASSPTTDSYEQYFGPGTRLTVT.

The chain couples TRBV3-1 (or the pseudogene TRBV3-2) to TRBJ2-2; D remains ambiguous. This CDR3 contains 14 residues. CDR1 is LGHDT, CDR2 YNNKEL, per germline (reference sequence). Trimming shortened V by 4 bases and J by 3 bases, and 9 bases separated the two germline ends. CDR3 protein: CASSPARYTGELFF. CDR3 DNA sequence: TGTGCCAGCAGCCCGGCTAGATACACCGGGGAGCTGTTTTTT.